This T cell receptor beta chain was captured in a study of shared clonotypes between healthy human individuals. About this clone: Its antigen remains unidentified.

Study observations and caveats: Rarefaction revealed incomplete sorted-subset sequencing despite large depth. Among non-shared clonotypes, generation probabilities were lower than among those shared by all four donors.

Original handling: With immunoSEQ giving junction-only sequences and no quality scores, filtering differed. Here immunoSEQ multiplex PCR was the method, and the copy in TCRdb shows in-frame clones only, minus some. The V and J calls and clone size come from that table; D and trimming were worked out from the DNA. There are a few million clones in the sample; just over 90% occur only once, and over 0.12% lies in the top ten. The CDR3 sequence is 15 residues long. The V gene's germline CDR1 is MGHDK and CDR2 SYGVNS. The V segment lost 2 bases and the J segment 5 bases; nucleotides outside the gene matches: 8.

The clonotype was recovered from a man aged 18 to 29 in good health. The sequenced material came from naive CD4+ T cells sorted from blood. Stated subset: CD45RA+ positively selected. The rearrangement joins TRBV25-1 to TRBJ2-7, with TRBD2 matching 8 bases. CDR3 nucleotide sequence: TGTGCCAGCAGTGAAGCCATAGCGGGGAGGAACGAGCAGTACTTC. Translated, it gives CASSEAIAGRNEQYF.